What follows is one T cell receptor (beta chain) and its context. These data belong to a study of cytomegalovirus exposure and HLA in healthy donors. The V gene's germline CDR1 is MNHNS and CDR2 SASEGT. The CDR3 is 14 residues long. The ends were cut back, 7 bases at V and 3 bases at J, with 16 bases in the middle. The protocol was immunoSEQ multiplex PCR, while the TCRdb copy is restricted to in-frame clones and leaves out a portion. Of 300,000 or so clones in the sample, roughly 86% were seen once. The sequence was obtained from a man aged 25 to 40 in good health and CMV-seronegative. The gene calls are TRBV6-1 and TRBJ2-7; tentatively, D is TRBD2 (5 bases). Sample: PBMCs. CDR3 coding DNA: TGTGCCAGCAAGCGCGGACTGATGGGCTACGAGCAGTACTTC. This codes for CASKRGLMGYEQYF.